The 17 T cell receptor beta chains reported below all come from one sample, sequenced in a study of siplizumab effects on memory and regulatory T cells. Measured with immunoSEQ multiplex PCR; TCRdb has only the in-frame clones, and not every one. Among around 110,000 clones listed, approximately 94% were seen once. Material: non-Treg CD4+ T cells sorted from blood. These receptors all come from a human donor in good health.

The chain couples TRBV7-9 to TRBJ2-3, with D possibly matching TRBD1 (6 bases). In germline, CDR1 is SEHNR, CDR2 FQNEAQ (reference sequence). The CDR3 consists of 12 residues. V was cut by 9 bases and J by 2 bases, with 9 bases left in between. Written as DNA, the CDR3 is TGTGCCAGTAGGGACAACACAGATACGCAGTATTTT. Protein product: CASRDNTDTQYF.

For the CDR3, the DNA is TGTGCCAGCAGTGAAGCGGCAGTCACAGATACGCAGTATTTT. Translated: CASSEAAVTDTQYF. This chain uses TRBV6-1 with TRBJ2-3; no definite D call. The CDR3 consists of 14 residues. The V gene's germline CDR1 is MNHNS and CDR2 SASEGT. Trimming shortened V by 0 bases and J by 2 bases, and 6 bases separated the two germline ends.

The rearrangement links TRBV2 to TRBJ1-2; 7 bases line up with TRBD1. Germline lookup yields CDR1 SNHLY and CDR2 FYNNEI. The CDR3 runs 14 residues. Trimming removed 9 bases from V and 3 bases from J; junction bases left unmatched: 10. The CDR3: CASLPGGGDYGYTF. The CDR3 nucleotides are TGTGCCAGTCTTCCAGGGGGGGGAGACTATGGCTACACCTTC.

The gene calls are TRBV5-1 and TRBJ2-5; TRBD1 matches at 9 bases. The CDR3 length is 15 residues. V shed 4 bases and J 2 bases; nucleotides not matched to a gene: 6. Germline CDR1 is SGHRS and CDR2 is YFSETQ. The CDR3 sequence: CASSAGTGPQETQYF. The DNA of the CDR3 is TGCGCCAGCAGCGCGGGGACAGGGCCACAAGAGACCCAGTACTTC.

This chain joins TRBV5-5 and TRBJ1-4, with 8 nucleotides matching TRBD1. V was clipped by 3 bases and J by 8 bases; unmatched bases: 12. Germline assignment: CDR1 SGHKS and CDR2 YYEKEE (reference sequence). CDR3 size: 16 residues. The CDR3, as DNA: TGTGCCAGCAGCTGGGGTTCAGGGGGCGTTGGGGAAAAACTGTTTTTT. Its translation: CASSWGSGGVGEKLFF.

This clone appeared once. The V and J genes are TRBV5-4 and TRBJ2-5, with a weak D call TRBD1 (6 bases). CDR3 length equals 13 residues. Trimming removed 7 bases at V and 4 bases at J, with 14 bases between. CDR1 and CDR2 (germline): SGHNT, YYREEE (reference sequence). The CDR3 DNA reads TGTGCCAGCGCCTTAGGACAGAGAGAGACCCAGTACTTC. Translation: CASALGQRETQYF.

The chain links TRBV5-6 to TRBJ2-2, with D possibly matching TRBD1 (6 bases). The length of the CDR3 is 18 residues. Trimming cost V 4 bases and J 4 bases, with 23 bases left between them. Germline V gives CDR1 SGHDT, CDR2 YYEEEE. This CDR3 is CASSPPVEQGSRTGELFF. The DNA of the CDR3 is TGTGCCAGCAGCCCACCTGTCGAACAGGGATCCCGCACCGGGGAGCTGTTTTTT. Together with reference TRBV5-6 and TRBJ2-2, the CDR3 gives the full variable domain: DAGVTQSPTHLIKTRGQQVTLRCSPKSGHDTVSWYQQALGQGPQFIFQYYEEEERQRGNFPDRFSGHQFPNYSSELNVNALLLGDSALYLCASSPPVEQGSRTGELFFGEGSRLTVL.

The CDR3 is CASSFRSSGRADTQYF. The CDR3 DNA follows: TGTGCCAGCAGCTTCCGTTCGAGCGGGAGGGCGGATACGCAGTATTTT. The gene calls are TRBV5-4 and TRBJ2-3; TRBD2 matches at 10 bases. CDR3 length equals 16 residues. CDR1 is SGHNT, CDR2 YYREEE, per germline (reference sequence). V trimming: 2 bases; J trimming: 6 bases; junction bases outside the gene matches: 9.

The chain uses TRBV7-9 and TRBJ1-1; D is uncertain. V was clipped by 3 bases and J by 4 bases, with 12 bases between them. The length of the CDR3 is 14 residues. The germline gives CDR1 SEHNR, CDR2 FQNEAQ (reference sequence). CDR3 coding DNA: TGTGCCAGCAGCTTGCAACTTGGGTCCACTGAAGCTTTCTTT. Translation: CASSLQLGSTEAFF.

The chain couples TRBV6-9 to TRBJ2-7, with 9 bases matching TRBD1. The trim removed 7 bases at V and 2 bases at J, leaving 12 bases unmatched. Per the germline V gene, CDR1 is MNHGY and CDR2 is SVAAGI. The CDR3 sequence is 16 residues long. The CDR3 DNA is TGTGCCAGCACTCCCGCGCCGGGACAGGGACCCTACGAGCAGTACTTC. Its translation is CASTPAPGQGPYEQYF.

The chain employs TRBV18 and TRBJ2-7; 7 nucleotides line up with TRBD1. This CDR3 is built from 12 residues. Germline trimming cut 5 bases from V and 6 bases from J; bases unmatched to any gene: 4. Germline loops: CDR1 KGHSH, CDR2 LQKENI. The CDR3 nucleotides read TGTGCCAGCTCAGAGGGGGCATTCGAGCAGTACTTC. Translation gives CASSEGAFEQYF. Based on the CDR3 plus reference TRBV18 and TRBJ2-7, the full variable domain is NAGVMQNPRHLVRRRGQEARLRCSPMKGHSHVYWYRQLPEEGLKFMVYLQKENIIDESGMPKERFSAEFPKEGPSILRIQQVVRGDSAAYFCASSEGAFEQYFGPGTRLTVT.

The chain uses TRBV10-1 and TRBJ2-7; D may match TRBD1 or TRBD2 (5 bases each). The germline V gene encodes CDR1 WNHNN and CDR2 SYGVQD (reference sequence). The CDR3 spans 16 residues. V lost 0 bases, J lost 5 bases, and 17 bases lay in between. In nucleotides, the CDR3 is TGCGCCAGCAGTGAGTCGATGGGGCACTTGGGGGACGAGCAGTACTTC. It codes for CASSESMGHLGDEQYF.

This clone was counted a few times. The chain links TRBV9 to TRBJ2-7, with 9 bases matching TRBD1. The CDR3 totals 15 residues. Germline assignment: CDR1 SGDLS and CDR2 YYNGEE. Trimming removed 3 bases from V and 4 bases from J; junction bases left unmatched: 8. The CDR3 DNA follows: TGTGCCAGCAGCGACCGACCGGGACAGGGTTACGAGCAGTACTTC. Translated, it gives CASSDRPGQGYEQYF.

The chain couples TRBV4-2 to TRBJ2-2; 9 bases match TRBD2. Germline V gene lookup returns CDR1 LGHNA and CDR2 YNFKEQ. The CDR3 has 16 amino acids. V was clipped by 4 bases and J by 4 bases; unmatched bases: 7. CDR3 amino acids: CASSPLAGVTTGELFF. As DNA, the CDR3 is TGTGCCAGCAGCCCATTAGCGGGAGTGACCACCGGGGAGCTGTTTTTT.

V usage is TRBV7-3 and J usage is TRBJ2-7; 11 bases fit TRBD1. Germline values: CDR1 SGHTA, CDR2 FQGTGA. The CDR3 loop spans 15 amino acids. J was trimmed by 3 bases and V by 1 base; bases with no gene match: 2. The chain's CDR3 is CASSLIGTGGYEQYF. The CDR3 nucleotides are TGTGCCAGCAGCTTAATAGGGACAGGGGGCTACGAGCAGTACTTC. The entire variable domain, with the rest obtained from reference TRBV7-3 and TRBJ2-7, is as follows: GAGVSQTPSNKVTEKGKYVELRCDPISGHTALYWYRQSLGQGPEFLIYFQGTGAADDSGLPNDRFFAVRPEGSVSTLKIQRTERGDSAVYLCASSLIGTGGYEQYFGPGTRLTVT.

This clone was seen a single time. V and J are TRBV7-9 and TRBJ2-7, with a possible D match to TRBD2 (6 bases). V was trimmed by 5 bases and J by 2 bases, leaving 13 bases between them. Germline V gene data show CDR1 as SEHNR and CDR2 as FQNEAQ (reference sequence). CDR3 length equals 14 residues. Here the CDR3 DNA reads TGTGCCAGCAGCCCCGGGACTGCACCCTACGAGCAGTACTTC. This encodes CASSPGTAPYEQYF.

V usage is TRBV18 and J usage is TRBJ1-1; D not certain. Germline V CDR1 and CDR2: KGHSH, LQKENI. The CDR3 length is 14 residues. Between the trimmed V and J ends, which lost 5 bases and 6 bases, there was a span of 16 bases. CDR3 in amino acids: CASSELSGNPEAFF. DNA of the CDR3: TGTGCCAGCTCAGAACTTTCCGGGAATCCTGAAGCTTTCTTT.